What follows are 13 T cell receptor beta chains derived from one specimen sequenced in a study of T cell repertoires in cytomegalovirus infection. TCRdb re-analysed the reads in MiXCR, keeping a single row per CDR3 protein. The sample has about 830,000 distinct CDR3 sequences, over 25% seen once; the top ten hold roughly an eighth. Their antigens remain unidentified. Specimen: cultured CD8+ T cells from PBMCs, collected from culture after CMV antigen stimulation. The receptors come from a human donor in good health (CMV status not recorded). Some clones in this sample may be carry-over from other donors' samples.

The chain combines TRBV7-9 with TRBJ2-7; 7 bases are a match to TRBD1. In germline, CDR1 is SEHNR, CDR2 FQNEAQ (reference sequence). V trimming: 4 bases; J trimming: 5 bases; junction bases outside the gene matches: 11. The CDR3 is made up of 15 amino acids. In nucleotides, the CDR3 is TGTGCCAGCAGCTCGGACTTCGACAGGGCGCACGAGCAGTACTTC. Amino acids: CASSSDFDRAHEQYF.

The chain couples TRBV19 to TRBJ1-2, with D maybe TRBD1 (6 bases). The V gene lost 3 bases and the J gene lost 4 bases, with 15 bases spanning the gap. Germline CDR1 and CDR2: LNHDA and SQIVND (reference sequence). There are 15 residues in the CDR3. The CDR3: CASSIGSGTRYGYTF. CDR3 DNA: TGTGCCAGTAGTATTGGTTCCGGGACACGCTATGGCTACACCTTC.

In its sample, this clonotype was seen many times. The rearrangement uses TRBV7-6 and TRBJ1-3, with 9 bases identical to TRBD1. After removal of 4 bases from V and 3 bases from J, the junction contained 7 bases not matched to a gene. The CDR3 is made up of 16 amino acids. The V gene's germline CDR1 is SGHVS and CDR2 FNYEAQ. As DNA, the CDR3 is TGTGCCAGCAGCTCGAGGACAGGGGCGGATGGAAACACCATATATTTT. It codes for CASSSRTGADGNTIYF.

V is TRBV7-4 and J is TRBJ2-1; D not certain. V was cut by 5 bases and J by 7 bases, with 15 bases left in between. This CDR3 comprises 14 residues. The germline CDR1 and CDR2 sequences are SGHVT and SQSDAQ. The CDR3 sequence: CASSRLGPDNEQFF. CDR3 DNA: TGTGCCAGCAGCCGACTGGGTCCCGATAATGAGCAGTTCTTC.

This clonotype came up many times. J is TRBJ2-7 and V is TRBV7-8; the D gene is possibly TRBD2 (5 bases). The CDR3 runs to 18 residues. With 0 bases removed from V and 3 bases from J, the gap between germline ends came to 21 bases. The germline V gene encodes CDR1 SGHVS and CDR2 FQNEAQ. CDR3 loop: CASSLAAVTRPTNYEQYV. The CDR3, as DNA: TGTGCCAGCAGCTTAGCAGCGGTAACGCGACCTACTAACTACGAGCAGTACGTC.

This chain links TRBV29-1 with TRBJ1-2; D is unclear. Germline CDR1 reads SQVTM; CDR2 reads ANQGSEA. The CDR3 consists of 15 residues. Trimming took off 1 base at V and 4 bases at J, with 16 bases between the two ends. CDR3 nucleotide sequence: TGCAGCGTTGAAGCGGTCGGCAGGCAAATCTATGGCTACACCTTC. This sequence encodes CSVEAVGRQIYGYTF.

This clonotype was detected many times. The CDR3 sequence: CASSHPGQSSYEQYF. As DNA, the CDR3 is TGTGCCAGCAGCCACCCGGGGCAGAGCTCCTACGAGCAGTACTTC. The chain carries TRBV7-9 and TRBJ2-7; either TRBD1 or TRBD2 may fit D (5 bases each). Trimming left V 5 bases short and J 0 bases short, with 14 bases between. The CDR3 is 15 residues long. CDR1 SEHNR and CDR2 FQNEAQ come from the germline V gene (reference sequence).

This clonotype was detected a few times. This chain links TRBV27 with TRBJ1-6; D possibly corresponds to TRBD1 (6 bases). The V gene lost 1 base and the J gene lost 10 bases, with 17 bases spanning the gap. Germline CDR1 is MNHEY and CDR2 is SMNVEV (reference sequence). This CDR3 spans 16 amino acids. The CDR3 DNA reads as TGTGCCAGCAGTTTATATGTTCGGGGGGCGAGATCACCCCTCCACTTT. Translation gives CASSLYVRGARSPLHF.

In DNA form, the CDR3 reads TGTGCCAGCAGTTTAGGGCCTAGCGGGGACCCACCTCTTGAGAATGAGCAGTTCTTC. Translating gives CASSLGPSGDPPLENEQFF. The chain uses TRBV12-3 or TRBV12-4 and TRBJ2-1; 9 bases are shared with TRBD2. V was clipped by 1 base and J by 7 bases; unmatched bases: 17. CDR3 length equals 19 residues.

This clonotype showed up just a few times. The V and J genes are TRBV12-3 or TRBV12-4 and TRBJ1-1; D possibly corresponds to TRBD1 (6 bases). V shed 5 bases and J shed 11 bases, with 18 bases lying between them. This CDR3 has 13 amino acids. CDR3 region: CASSTGLGSGAFF. The CDR3 DNA reads TGTGCCAGCAGTACAGGGTTGGGTTCGGGCGCTTTCTTT.

This chain joins TRBV19 and TRBJ2-1, with 10 bases identical to TRBD1. The CDR3 is made up of 18 amino acids. The V gene's germline CDR1 is LNHDA and CDR2 SQIVND (reference sequence). After removal of 4 bases from V and 7 bases from J, the junction contained 16 bases not matched to a gene. The CDR3 is CASSNRISGQGPWNEQFF. CDR3 DNA: TGTGCCAGTAGTAATAGAATTTCGGGACAGGGGCCTTGGAATGAGCAGTTCTTC.

This clonotype showed up just a few times. This chain uses TRBV10-2 with TRBJ2-4; perhaps TRBD2 as D (6 bases). V dropped 10 bases and J dropped 3 bases, with 19 bases sitting between them. The CDR3 length is 15 residues. CDR1 is WSHSY, CDR2 SAAADI, per germline. As DNA, the CDR3 is TGCGCCACCGCCCAGACGGAGGGGTTCAAAAACATTCAGTACTTC. Its protein is CATAQTEGFKNIQYF.

This chain connects TRBV24-1 to TRBJ2-1; D perhaps matches TRBD1 (5 bases). The CDR3 has 13 residues. V was shortened by 4 bases and J by 7 bases, with 10 bases between the two germline ends. The germline V gene has CDR1 KGHDR and CDR2 SFDVKD. The CDR3 nucleotides read TGTGCCACCAGTGACAGGGATCGGAATGAGCAGTTCTTC. The encoded protein is CATSDRDRNEQFF.